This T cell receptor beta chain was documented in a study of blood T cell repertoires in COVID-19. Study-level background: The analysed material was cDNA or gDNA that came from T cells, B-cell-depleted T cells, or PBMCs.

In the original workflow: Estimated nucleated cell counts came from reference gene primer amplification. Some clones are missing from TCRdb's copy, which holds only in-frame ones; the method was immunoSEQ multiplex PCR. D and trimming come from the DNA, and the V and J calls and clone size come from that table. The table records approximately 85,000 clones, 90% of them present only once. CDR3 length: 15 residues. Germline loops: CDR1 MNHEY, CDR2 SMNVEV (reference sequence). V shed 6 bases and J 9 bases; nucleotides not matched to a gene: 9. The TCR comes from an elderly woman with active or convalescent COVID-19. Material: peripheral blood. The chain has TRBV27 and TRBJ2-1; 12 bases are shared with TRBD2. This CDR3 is CASRNPLAGGAEQFF. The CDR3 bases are TGTGCCAGCAGAAATCCCCTAGCGGGAGGGGCTGAGCAGTTCTTC.